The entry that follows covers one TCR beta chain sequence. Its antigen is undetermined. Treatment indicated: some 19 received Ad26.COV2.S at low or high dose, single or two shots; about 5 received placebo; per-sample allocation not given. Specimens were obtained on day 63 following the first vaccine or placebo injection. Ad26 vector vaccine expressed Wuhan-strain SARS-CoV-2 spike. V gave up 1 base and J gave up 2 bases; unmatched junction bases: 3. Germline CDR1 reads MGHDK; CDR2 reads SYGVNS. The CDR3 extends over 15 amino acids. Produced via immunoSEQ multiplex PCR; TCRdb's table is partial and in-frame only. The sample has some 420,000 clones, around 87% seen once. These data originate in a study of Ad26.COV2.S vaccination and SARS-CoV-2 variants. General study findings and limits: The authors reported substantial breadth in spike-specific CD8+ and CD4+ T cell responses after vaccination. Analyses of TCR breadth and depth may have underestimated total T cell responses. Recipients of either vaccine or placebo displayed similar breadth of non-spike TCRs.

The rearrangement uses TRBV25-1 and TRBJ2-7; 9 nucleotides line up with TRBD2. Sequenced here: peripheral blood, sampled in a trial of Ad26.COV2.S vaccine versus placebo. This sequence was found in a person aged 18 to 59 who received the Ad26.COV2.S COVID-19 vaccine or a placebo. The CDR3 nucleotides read TGTGCCAGCAGTGAATCGTTAGCGGGGGCCTACGAGCAGTACTTC. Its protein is CASSESLAGAYEQYF.